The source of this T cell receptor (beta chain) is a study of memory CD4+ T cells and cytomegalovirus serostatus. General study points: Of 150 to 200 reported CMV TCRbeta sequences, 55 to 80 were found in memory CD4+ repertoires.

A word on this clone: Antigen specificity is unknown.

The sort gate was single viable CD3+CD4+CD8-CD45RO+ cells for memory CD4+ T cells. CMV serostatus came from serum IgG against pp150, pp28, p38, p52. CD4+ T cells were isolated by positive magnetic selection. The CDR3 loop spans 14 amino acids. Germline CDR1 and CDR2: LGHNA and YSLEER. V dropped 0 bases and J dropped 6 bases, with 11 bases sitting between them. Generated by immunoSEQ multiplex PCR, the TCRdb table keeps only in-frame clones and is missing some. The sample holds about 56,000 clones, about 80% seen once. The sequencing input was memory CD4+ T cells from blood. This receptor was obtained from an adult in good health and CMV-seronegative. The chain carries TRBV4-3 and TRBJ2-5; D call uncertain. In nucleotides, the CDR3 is TGCGCCAGCAGCCAAGACGAGAAGTCGAAGACCCAGTACTTC. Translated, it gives CASSQDEKSKTQYF.